One sample yielded the 13 T cell receptor beta chains listed below, sequenced in a study of OX40 agonist ivuxolimab in advanced cancers. Method: immunoSEQ multiplex PCR; TCRdb's copy keeps in-frame clones and lacks some. The sample carries tens of thousands of clones, roughly 90% recorded once. The sample was CD4+ or CD8+ T cells sorted from blood, taken in a trial of the OX40 agonist ivuxolimab. The receptors originated from an adult with an advanced solid tumor such as melanoma, head and neck, liver or kidney cancer.

The rearrangement joins TRBV7-8 to TRBJ1-1; D ambiguous. This CDR3 is built from 13 residues. Germline CDR1 SGHVS, CDR2 FQNEAQ. V lost 2 bases to trimming and J lost 1 base, with 5 bases between them. The CDR3 sequence: CASSLLENTEAFF. CDR3 DNA sequence: TGTGCCAGCAGCTTATTGGAGAACACTGAAGCTTTCTTT. The full variable domain, with the rest looked up from reference TRBV7-8 and TRBJ1-1, is GAGVSQSPRYKVAKRGQDVALRCDPISGHVSLFWYQQALGQGPEFLTYFQNEAQLDKSGLPSDRFFAERPEGSVSTLKIQRTQQEDSAVYLCASSLLENTEAFFGQGTRLTVV.

As concerns this clone: The junction shows a germline mismatch at one end, possibly a read error. The genes are TRBV2 and TRBJ1-2; D uncertain. There are 14 residues in the CDR3. Germline CDR1 reads SNHLY; CDR2 reads FYNNEI. The CDR3: CASSESWTLLSFPF. The DNA of the CDR3 is TGTGCCAGCAGTGAAAGTTGGACTCTCTTATCTTTTCCCTTC.

The chain uses TRBV10-3 and TRBJ1-1, with D unresolved. The V gene's germline CDR1 is ENHRY and CDR2 SYGVKD. V dropped 3 bases and J dropped 2 bases, with 10 bases sitting between them. This CDR3 has 14 amino acids. The CDR3 sequence: CAISERETNTEAFF. In DNA, the CDR3 is TGTGCCATCAGTGAAAGGGAAACCAACACTGAAGCTTTCTTT.

This chain uses TRBV5-4 with TRBJ2-1; TRBD2 matches 7 bases. The junction had 7 bases not matched to a gene; V was cut back by 4 bases and J by 6 bases. The CDR3 totals 14 residues. CDR1 and CDR2 from the germline V gene are SGHNT and YYREEE (reference sequence). CDR3 in DNA: TGTGCCAGCAGCCAGGGACTACAAATCAATGAGCAGTTCTTC. It is translated as CASSQGLQINEQFF.

This chain uses TRBV7-9 with TRBJ2-7; TRBD2 agrees at 8 bases. The germline V gene has CDR1 SEHNR and CDR2 FQNEAQ (reference sequence). This CDR3 is built from 15 residues. With 3 bases clipped from V and 2 bases from J, the junction kept 6 bases outside the gene matches. The CDR3 here is CASSFTAGGPYEQYF. The DNA of the CDR3 is TGTGCCAGCAGCTTTACTGCGGGAGGCCCCTACGAGCAGTACTTC.

This chain links TRBV18 with TRBJ1-5, with D tentatively TRBD1 (5 bases). Trimming shortened V by 2 bases and J by 3 bases, and 8 bases separated the two germline ends. The CDR3 contains 14 residues. Germline CDR1 and CDR2: KGHSH and LQKENI. CDR3 region: CASSPTGHNQPQHF. The CDR3 nucleotides read TGTGCCAGCTCACCAACAGGCCACAATCAGCCCCAGCATTTT.

This chain links TRBV2 with TRBJ2-3; 9 bases match TRBD2. This CDR3 is built from 16 residues. J lost 0 bases, V lost 8 bases, and 9 bases had no gene match. Germline assignment: CDR1 SNHLY and CDR2 FYNNEI. The CDR3 is CASGKAGGISTDTQYF. The CDR3 DNA reads TGTGCCAGCGGAAAAGCGGGAGGCATTAGCACAGATACGCAGTATTTT.

This chain joins TRBV5-5 and TRBJ2-5; D might be TRBD2 (6 bases). The CDR3 spans 15 residues. Germline V gives CDR1 SGHKS, CDR2 YYEKEE (reference sequence). The V end lost 3 bases, the J end lost 5 bases, and 17 bases lay between the germline ends. DNA for the CDR3: TGTGCCAGCAGCTGGGGGGACGGTACTGGGGAGACCCAGTACTTC. Protein: CASSWGDGTGETQYF. Complete variable domain (other parts from reference TRBV5-5 and TRBJ2-5): DAGVTQSPTHLIKTRGQQVTLRCSPISGHKSVSWYQQVLGQGPQFIFQYYEKEERGRGNFPDRFSARQFPNYSSELNVNALLLGDSALYLCASSWGDGTGETQYFGPGTRLLVL.

V gene TRBV30 combines with J gene TRBJ1-1, with 7 positions matching TRBD1. CDR1 and CDR2 from the germline V gene are GTSNPN and SVGIG (reference sequence). Trimming at V came to 3 bases and at J to 13 bases, leaving 11 bases not matched to a gene. The CDR3 contains 12 residues. The CDR3 DNA sequence: TGTGCCTGGAGCTCCCCAGGACAGGTAGATTTCTTT. This encodes CAWSSPGQVDFF.

The chain recombines TRBV27 with TRBJ2-1; D is uncertain. Trimming took off 7 bases at V and 0 bases at J, with 10 bases between the two ends. The CDR3 length is 14 residues. The germline V gene encodes CDR1 MNHEY and CDR2 SMNVEV (reference sequence). CDR3 nucleotide sequence: TGTGCCAGCACTGCCTTGCGCTCCTACAATGAGCAGTTCTTC. Protein: CASTALRSYNEQFF.

The chain has TRBV5-8 and TRBJ2-3; TRBD2 is a possible D gene (6 bases). The CDR3 is made up of 12 amino acids. Germline V gene data show CDR1 as SGHTS and CDR2 as YDEGEE. The V end lost 0 bases, the J end lost 9 bases, and 8 bases lay between the germline ends. The CDR3 DNA is TGTGCCAGCAGCTTGGAAGGGAGGACGCAGTATTTT. Protein sequence: CASSLEGRTQYF.

The chain couples TRBV7-8 to TRBJ1-2; D remains ambiguous. This CDR3 contains 14 residues. Trimming removed 2 bases at V and 1 base at J, with 8 bases between. Germline CDR1 reads SGHVS; CDR2 reads FQNEAQ. The DNA for the CDR3 is TGTGCCAGCAGCTTATCCCAGAGTAACTATGGCTACACCTTC. Translation: CASSLSQSNYGYTF. Using reference TRBV7-8 and TRBJ1-2 for the parts outside the CDR3, the full variable domain is GAGVSQSPRYKVAKRGQDVALRCDPISGHVSLFWYQQALGQGPEFLTYFQNEAQLDKSGLPSDRFFAERPEGSVSTLKIQRTQQEDSAVYLCASSLSQSNYGYTFGSGTRLTVV.

This chain connects TRBV13 to TRBJ1-1; D gene unclear. Germline V CDR1 and CDR2: PRHDT, FYEKMQ (reference sequence). V dropped 2 bases and J dropped 7 bases, with 14 bases sitting between them. The CDR3 is 14 residues long. Here the CDR3 reads CASSLPRSGNEAFF. In DNA form, the CDR3 reads TGTGCCAGCAGCTTACCCCGGAGCGGAAATGAAGCTTTCTTT. The variable domain in full, completed from reference TRBV13 and TRBJ1-1, reads AAGVIQSPRHLIKEKRETATLKCYPIPRHDTVYWYQQGPGQDPQFLISFYEKMQSDKGSIPDRFSAQQFSDYHSELNMSSLELGDSALYFCASSLPRSGNEAFFGQGTRLTVV.